This T cell receptor beta chain is from a study of T cell repertoires in cytomegalovirus infection. Study overall: TCR beta signatures that were public indicated CMV infection and matching HLA type.

The germline gives CDR1 MNHEY, CDR2 SVGEGT. V dropped 8 bases and J dropped 4 bases, with 17 bases sitting between them. The CDR3 loop spans 14 amino acids. Study-wide findings and caveats: What dominated the ex vivo response were HLA-C-restricted CMV-specific TCR beta clonotypes.

TCRdb analysed the reads with MiXCR anew, one entry per CDR3 protein. The sample holds under 200,000 distinct CDR3 sequences; about a sixth are singletons and the top ten take approximately 19%. This clonotype occurred a few times. The antigen is unknown. The rearrangement links TRBV6-2 or TRBV6-3 to TRBJ1-1; TRBD1 is a possible D gene (6 bases). The sample was CD8+ T cells from PBMCs. This sequence was found in a human donor in good health (CMV status not recorded). Some clones in this sample may be carry-over from other donors' samples. CDR3 sequence reads: CASFSIVGGTEAFF. CDR3 DNA: TGTGCCAGCTTTTCAATAGTAGGGGGCACTGAAGCTTTCTTT.